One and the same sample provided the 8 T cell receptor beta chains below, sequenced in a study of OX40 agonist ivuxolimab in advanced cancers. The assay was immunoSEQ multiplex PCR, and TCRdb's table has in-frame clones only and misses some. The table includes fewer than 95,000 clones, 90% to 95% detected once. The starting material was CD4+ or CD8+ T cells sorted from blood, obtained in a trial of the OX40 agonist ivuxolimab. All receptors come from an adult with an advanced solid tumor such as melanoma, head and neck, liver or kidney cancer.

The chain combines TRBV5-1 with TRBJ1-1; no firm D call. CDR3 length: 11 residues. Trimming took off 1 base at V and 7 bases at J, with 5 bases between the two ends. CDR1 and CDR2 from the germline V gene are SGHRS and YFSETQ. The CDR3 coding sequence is TGCGCCAGCAGCTTGAGAGTTGAAGCTTTCTTT. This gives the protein CASSLRVEAFF. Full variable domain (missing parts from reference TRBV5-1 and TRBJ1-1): KAGVTQTPRYLIKTRGQQVTLSCSPISGHRSVSWYQQTPGQGLQFLFEYFSETQRNKGNFPGRFSGRQFSNSRSEMNVSTLELGDSALYLCASSLRVEAFFGQGTRLTVV.

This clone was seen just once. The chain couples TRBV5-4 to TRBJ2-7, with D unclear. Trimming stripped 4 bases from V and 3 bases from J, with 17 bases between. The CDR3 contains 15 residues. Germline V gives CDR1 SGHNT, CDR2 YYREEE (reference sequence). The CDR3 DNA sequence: TGTGCCAGCAGCCTGTCAGCAGATGAGAGCTACGAGCAGTACTTC. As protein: CASSLSADESYEQYF. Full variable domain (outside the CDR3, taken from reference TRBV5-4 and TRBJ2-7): ETGVTQSPTHLIKTRGQQVTLRCSSQSGHNTVSWYQQALGQGPQFIFQYYREEENGRGNFPPRFSGLQFPNYSSELNVNALELDDSALYLCASSLSADESYEQYFGPGTRLTVT.

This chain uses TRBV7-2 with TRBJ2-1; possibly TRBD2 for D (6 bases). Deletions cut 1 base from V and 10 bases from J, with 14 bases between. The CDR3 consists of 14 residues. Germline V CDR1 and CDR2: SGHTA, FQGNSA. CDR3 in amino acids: CASSLDPRAGEQFF. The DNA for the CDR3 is TGTGCCAGCAGCTTAGACCCGAGGGCGGGGGAGCAGTTCTTC.

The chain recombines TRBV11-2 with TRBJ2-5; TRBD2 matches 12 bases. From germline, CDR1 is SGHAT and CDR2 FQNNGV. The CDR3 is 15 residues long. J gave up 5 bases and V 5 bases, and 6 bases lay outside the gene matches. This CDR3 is CASSKLAGGWETQYF. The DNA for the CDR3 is TGTGCCAGCAGCAAACTAGCGGGAGGTTGGGAGACCCAGTACTTC.

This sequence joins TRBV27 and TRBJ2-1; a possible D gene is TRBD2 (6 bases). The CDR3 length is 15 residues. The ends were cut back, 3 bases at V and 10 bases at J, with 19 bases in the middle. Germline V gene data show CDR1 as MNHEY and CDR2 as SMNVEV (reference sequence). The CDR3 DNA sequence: TGTGCCAGCAGTTTGGGGACTGGAACAATGAGGGAGCAGTTCTTC. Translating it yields CASSLGTGTMREQFF.

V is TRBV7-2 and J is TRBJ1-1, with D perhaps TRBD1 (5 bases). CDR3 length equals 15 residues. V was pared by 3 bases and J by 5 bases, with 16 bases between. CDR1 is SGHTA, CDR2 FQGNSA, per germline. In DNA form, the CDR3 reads TGTGCCAGCAGCTTTACAGGTGGGGGGAGAACTGAAGCTTTCTTT. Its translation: CASSFTGGGRTEAFF.

CDR3 in DNA: TGTGCCTGGAGATTATCACAGGGGATTGCTTTCTTT. It specifies CAWRLSQGIAFF. The V and J genes are TRBV30 and TRBJ1-1, with TRBD1 identical over 7 bases. J was trimmed by 11 bases and V by 3 bases; bases with no gene match: 9. The CDR3 covers 12 residues. Per germline, CDR1 GTSNPN and CDR2 SVGIG (reference sequence).

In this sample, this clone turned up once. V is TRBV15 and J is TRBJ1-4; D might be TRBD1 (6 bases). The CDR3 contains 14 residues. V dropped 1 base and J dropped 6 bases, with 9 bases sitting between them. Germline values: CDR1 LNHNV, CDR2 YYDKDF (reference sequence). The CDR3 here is CATSRGDIDEKLFF. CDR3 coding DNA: TGTGCCACCAGCAGAGGGGACATTGATGAAAAACTGTTTTTT. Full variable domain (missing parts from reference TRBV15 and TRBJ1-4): DAMVIQNPRYQVTQFGKPVTLSCSQTLNHNVMYWYQQKSSQAPKLLFHYYDKDFNNEADTPDNFQSRRPNTSFCFLDIRSPGLGDTAMYLCATSRGDIDEKLFFGSGTQLSVL.